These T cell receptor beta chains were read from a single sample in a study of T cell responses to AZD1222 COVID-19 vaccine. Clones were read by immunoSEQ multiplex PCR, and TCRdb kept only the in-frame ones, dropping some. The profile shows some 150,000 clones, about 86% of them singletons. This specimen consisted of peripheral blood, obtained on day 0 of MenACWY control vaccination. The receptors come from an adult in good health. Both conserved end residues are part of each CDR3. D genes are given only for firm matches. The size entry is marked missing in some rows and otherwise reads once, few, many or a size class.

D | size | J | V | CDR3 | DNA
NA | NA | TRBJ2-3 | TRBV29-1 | CSVMSGENTQYF | TGCAGCGTTATGTCGGGGGAGAATACGCAGTATTTT
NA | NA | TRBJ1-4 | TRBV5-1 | CASNLGQSTNEKLFF | TGCGCCAGCAACCTGGGACAATCCACTAATGAAAAACTGTTTTTT
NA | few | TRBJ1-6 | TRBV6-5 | CASSYDPFNSPLHF | TGTGCCAGCAGTTATGACCCATTTAATTCACCCCTCCACTTT
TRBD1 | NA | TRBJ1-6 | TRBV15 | CATSRDRGSSSPLHF | TGTGCCACCAGCAGGGACAGGGGAAGTAGTTCACCCCTCCACTTT
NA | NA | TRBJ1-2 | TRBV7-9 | CASSETQGSYGYTF | TGTGCCAGCAGCGAAACCCAGGGGTCCTATGGCTACACCTTC
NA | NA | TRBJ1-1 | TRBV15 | CATSRDFAVNTEAFF | TGTGCCACCAGCAGAGATTTCGCCGTGAACACTGAAGCTTTCTTT
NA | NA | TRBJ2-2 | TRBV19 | CASSIAGELFF | TGTGCCAGTAGTATCGCGGGGGAGCTGTTTTTT
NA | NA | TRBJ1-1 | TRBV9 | CASSRDTEAFF | TGTGCCAGCAGCCGAGACACCGAAGCTTTCTTT
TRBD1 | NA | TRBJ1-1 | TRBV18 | CATSRGTGQGPGTEAFF | TGTGCCACTAGCAGGGGGACGGGACAGGGCCCGGGCACTGAAGCTTTCTTT
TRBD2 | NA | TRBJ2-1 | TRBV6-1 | CASSEAAAGLYNEQFF | TGTGCCAGCAGTGAAGCAGCAGCGGGACTATACAATGAGCAGTTCTTC
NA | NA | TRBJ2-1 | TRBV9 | CASSVDVGEQFF | TGTGCCAGCAGCGTAGACGTGGGTGAGCAGTTCTTC
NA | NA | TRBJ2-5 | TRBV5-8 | CASSGGRVKPETQYF | TGTGCCAGCAGCGGCGGACGGGTTAAACCGGAGACCCAGTACTTC
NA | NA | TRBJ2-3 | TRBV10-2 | CASVGPRITDTQYF | TGCGCCAGTGTGGGGCCCAGGATCACAGATACGCAGTATTTT
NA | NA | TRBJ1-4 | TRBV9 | CASSVAGIANEKLFF | TGTGCCAGCAGCGTAGCCGGGATCGCCAATGAAAAACTGTTTTTT
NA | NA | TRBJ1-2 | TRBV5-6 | CASSLVQGPNYGYTF | TGTGCCAGCAGCTTGGTGCAGGGCCCTAACTATGGCTACACCTTC
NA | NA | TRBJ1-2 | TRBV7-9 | CASPSPPGRLRDYGYTF | TGTGCCAGCCCATCCCCCCCGGGACGCCTGAGGGACTATGGCTACACCTTC
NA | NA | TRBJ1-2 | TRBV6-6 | CASSPDSYGYTF | TGTGCCAGCAGTCCGGACAGCTATGGCTACACCTTC
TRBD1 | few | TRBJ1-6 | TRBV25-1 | CASSTTGGFNSPLHF | TGTGCCAGCAGTACCACAGGGGGCTTTAATTCCCCCCTCCACTTT
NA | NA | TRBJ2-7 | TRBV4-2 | CASSPGQPYEQYF | TGTGCCAGCAGCCCCGGACAACCATACGAGCAGTACTTC
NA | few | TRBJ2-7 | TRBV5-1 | CASSLDGSSYEQYF | TGCGCCAGCAGCTTGGATGGTAGCAGCTACGAGCAGTACTTC
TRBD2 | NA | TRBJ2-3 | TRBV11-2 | CASSQRSGGLGGDTQYF | TGTGCCAGCAGCCAAAGGTCGGGAGGGCTTGGCGGAGATACGCAGTATTTT
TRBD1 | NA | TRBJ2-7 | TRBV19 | CASSLRDRGYEQYF | TGTGCCAGTAGTCTACGGGACAGGGGCTACGAGCAGTACTTC
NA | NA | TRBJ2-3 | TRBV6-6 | CASMLSGLNTDTQYF | TGTGCCAGCATGCTAAGCGGGTTAAACACAGATACGCAGTATTTT
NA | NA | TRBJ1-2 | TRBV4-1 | CASSLLSAGLTTNYGYTF | TGCGCCAGCAGCCTACTTAGCGCGGGACTGACTACCAACTATGGCTACACCTTC
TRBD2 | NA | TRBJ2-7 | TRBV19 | CASSATMGLARYEQYF | TGTGCCAGTAGTGCGACGATGGGACTAGCTAGGTACGAGCAGTACTTC
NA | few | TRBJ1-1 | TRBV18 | CASSNRAVNTEAFF | TGTGCCAGCTCGAACAGGGCCGTGAACACTGAAGCTTTCTTT
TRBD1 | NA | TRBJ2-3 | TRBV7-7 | CASGTGEVTDTQYF | TGTGCCAGTGGGACAGGGGAGGTAACAGATACGCAGTATTTT
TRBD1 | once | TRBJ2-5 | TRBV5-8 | CASSLGTGGVRQETQYF | TGTGCCAGCAGCTTAGGGACAGGGGGCGTTCGCCAAGAGACCCAGTACTTC
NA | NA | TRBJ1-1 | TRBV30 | CAWSVQRRTAPRNTEAFF | TGTGCCTGGAGTGTACAAAGGAGGACAGCGCCCAGGAACACTGAAGCTTTCTTT
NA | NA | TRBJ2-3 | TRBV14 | CASSQDPGLWTDTQYF | TGTGCCAGCAGCCAAGACCCGGGACTGTGGACAGATACGCAGTATTTT
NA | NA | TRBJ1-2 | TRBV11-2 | CASSLKGGGGYTF | TGTGCCAGCAGCTTAAAGGGTGGCGGCGGCTACACCTTC
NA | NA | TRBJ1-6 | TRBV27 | CASSFLPDSLVSPLHF | TGTGCCAGCAGCTTCCTACCGGACAGTCTCGTGTCACCCCTCCACTTT
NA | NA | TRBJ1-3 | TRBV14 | CASSQDPSYSGNTIYF | TGTGCCAGCAGCCAAGACCCCTCGTACTCTGGAAACACCATATATTTT
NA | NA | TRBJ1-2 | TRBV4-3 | CASSLGWGGYNYGYTF | TGCGCCAGCAGCCTTGGATGGGGGGGATATAACTATGGCTACACCTTC
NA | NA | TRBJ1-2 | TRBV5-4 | CASSLDANYGYTF | TGTGCCAGCAGCCTGGACGCGAACTATGGCTACACCTTC
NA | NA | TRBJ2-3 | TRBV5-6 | CASSPLGRMDTDTQYF | TGTGCCAGCAGCCCCTTGGGGCGGATGGACACAGATACGCAGTATTTT
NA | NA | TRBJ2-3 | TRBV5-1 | CASSTTVKADTQYF | TGCGCCAGCAGCACGACAGTGAAGGCAGATACGCAGTATTTT
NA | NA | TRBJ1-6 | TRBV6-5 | CASSYLGGDSPLHF | TGTGCCAGCAGTTACTTGGGAGGGGATTCACCCCTCCACTTT
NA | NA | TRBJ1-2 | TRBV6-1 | CASSESQGVGYTF | TGTGCCAGCAGTGAATCGCAGGGTGTAGGCTACACCTTC
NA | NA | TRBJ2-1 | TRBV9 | CASSPHQLGTKSEQFF | TGTGCCAGCAGCCCTCATCAGTTGGGGACCAAATCAGAACAGTTCTTC
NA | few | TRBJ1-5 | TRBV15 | CATSRDPMSNQPQHF | TGTGCCACCAGCAGAGATCCGATGAGCAATCAGCCCCAGCATTTT
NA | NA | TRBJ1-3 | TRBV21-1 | CASSKGAAGNTIYF | TGTGCCAGCAGCAAAGGGGCAGCTGGAAACACCATATATTTT
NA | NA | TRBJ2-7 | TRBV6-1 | CASSSVAGNYEQYF | TGTGCCAGCAGCAGTGTGGCAGGGAACTACGAGCAGTACTTC
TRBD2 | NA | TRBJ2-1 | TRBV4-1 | CASSQEAGNYNEQFF | TGCGCCAGCAGCCAAGAAGCGGGAAACTACAATGAGCAGTTCTTC
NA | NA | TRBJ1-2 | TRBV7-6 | CASSWGPANYGYTF | TGTGCCAGCAGCTGGGGACCGGCTAACTATGGCTACACCTTC
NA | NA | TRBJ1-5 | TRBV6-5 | CASRPRVYSNQPQHF | TGTGCCAGCAGACCTAGGGTTTATAGCAATCAGCCCCAGCATTTT
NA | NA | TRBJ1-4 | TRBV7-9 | CASSLAGGEKLFF | TGTGCCAGCAGCTTAGCGGGGGGTGAAAAACTGTTTTTT
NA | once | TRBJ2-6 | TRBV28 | CASSTVKSSGANVLTF | TGTGCCAGCAGCACCGTCAAGAGCTCTGGGGCCAACGTCCTGACTTTC
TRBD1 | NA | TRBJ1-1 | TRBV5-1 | CASSLGDRLNTEAFF | TGCGCCAGCAGCTTGGGGGACAGATTGAACACTGAAGCTTTCTTT
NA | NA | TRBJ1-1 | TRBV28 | CASSLGYLNTEAFF | TGTGCCAGCAGTTTGGGTTACTTGAACACTGAAGCTTTCTTT
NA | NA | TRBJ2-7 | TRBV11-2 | CASSASIYYEQYF | TGTGCCAGCAGCGCAAGTATCTACTACGAGCAGTACTTC
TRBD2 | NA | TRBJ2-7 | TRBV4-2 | CASSQEGPGGESYEQYF | TGTGCCAGCAGCCAAGAGGGCCCGGGAGGGGAGTCCTACGAGCAGTACTTC
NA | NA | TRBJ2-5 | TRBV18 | CASSPTDGVAETQYF | TGTGCCAGCTCACCCACCGATGGCGTAGCTGAGACCCAGTACTTC
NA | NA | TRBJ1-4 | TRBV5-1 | CASSLNFPPEKLFF | TGCGCCAGCAGCTTGAATTTTCCCCCTGAAAAACTGTTTTTT
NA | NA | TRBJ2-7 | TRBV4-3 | CASSQDLAVYSYEQYF | TGCGCCAGCAGCCAAGATTTGGCGGTATACTCCTACGAGCAGTACTTC
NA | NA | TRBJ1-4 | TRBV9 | CASSVDPPGTLLGEKLFF | TGTGCCAGCAGCGTAGACCCCCCCGGTACCCTGCTTGGTGAAAAACTGTTTTTT
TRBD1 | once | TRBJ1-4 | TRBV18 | CASSPGGQGGEKLFF | TGTGCCAGCTCACCAGGAGGACAGGGGGGGGAAAAACTGTTTTTT
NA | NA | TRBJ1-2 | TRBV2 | CASRTGTELRYTF | TGTGCCAGCAGGACCGGGACGGAGCTCCGCTACACCTTC